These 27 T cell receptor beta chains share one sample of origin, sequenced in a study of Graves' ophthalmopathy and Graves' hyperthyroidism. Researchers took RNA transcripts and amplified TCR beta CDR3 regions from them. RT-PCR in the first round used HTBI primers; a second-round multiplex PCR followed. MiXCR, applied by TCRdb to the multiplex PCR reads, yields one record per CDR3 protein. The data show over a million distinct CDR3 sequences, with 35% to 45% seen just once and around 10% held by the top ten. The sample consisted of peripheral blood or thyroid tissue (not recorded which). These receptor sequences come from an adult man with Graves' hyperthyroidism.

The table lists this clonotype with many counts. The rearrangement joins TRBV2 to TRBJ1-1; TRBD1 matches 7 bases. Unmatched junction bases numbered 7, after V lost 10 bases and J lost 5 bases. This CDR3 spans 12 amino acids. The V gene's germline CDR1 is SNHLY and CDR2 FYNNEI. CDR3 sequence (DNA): TGTGCCACCCGAAGGGGGCAGACTGAAGCTTTCTTT. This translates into CATRRGQTEAFF.

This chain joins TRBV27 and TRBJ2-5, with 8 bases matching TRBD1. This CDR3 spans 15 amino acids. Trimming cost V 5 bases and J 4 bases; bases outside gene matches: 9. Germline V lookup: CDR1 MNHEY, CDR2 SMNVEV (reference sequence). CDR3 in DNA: TGTGCCAGCAGTCCAACCCCGACAGGGGCAGAGACCCAGTACTTC. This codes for CASSPTPTGAETQYF.

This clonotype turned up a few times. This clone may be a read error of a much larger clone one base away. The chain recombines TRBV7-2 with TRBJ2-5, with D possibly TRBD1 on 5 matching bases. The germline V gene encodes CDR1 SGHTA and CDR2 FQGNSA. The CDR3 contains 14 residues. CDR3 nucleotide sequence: TGTGCCGGCAGCCCTGGGGCGGCCAGAGAGACCCAGTACTTC. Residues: CAGSPGAARETQYF.

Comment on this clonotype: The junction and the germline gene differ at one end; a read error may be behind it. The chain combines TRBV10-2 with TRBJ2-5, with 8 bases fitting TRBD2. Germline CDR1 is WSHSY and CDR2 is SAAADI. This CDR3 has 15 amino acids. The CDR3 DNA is TGTGCCAGCAGTTACTCGGGGGGGGACGGCCAGCCCCAGTACTTC. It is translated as CASSYSGGDGQPQYF.

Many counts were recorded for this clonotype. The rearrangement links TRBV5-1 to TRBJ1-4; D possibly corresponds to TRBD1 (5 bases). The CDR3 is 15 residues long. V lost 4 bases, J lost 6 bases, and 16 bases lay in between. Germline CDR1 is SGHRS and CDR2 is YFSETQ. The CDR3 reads CASSGTGRGDEKLFF. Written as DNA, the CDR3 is TGCGCCAGCAGCGGAACAGGCCGAGGGGATGAAAAACTGTTTTTT. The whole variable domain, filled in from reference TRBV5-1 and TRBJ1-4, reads KAGVTQTPRYLIKTRGQQVTLSCSPISGHRSVSWYQQTPGQGLQFLFEYFSETQRNKGNFPGRFSGRQFSNSRSEMNVSTLELGDSALYLCASSGTGRGDEKLFFGSGTQLSVL.

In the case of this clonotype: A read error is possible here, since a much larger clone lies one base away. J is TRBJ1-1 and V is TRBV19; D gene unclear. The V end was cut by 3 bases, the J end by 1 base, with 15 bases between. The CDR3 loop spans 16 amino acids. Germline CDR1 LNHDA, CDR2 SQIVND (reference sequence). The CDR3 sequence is CASSIIFPKTNTEAFF. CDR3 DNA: TGTGCCAGTAGTATTATTTTCCCGAAGACGAACACTGAAGCTTTCTTT. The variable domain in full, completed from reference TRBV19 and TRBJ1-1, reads DGGITQSPKYLFRKEGQNVTLSCEQNLNHDAMYWYRQDPGQGLRLIYYSQIVNDFQKGDIAEGYSVSREKKESFPLTVTSAQKNPTAFYLCASSIIFPKTNTEAFFGQGTRLTVV.

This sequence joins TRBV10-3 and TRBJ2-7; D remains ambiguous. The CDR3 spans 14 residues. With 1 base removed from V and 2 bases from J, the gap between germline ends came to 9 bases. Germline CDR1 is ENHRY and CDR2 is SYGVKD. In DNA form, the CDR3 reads TGTGCCATCAGTGAGTTCAAGGGAACCTACGAGCAGTACTTC. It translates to CAISEFKGTYEQYF.

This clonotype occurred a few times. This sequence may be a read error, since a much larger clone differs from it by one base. The CDR3 loop is CASSPRPQAFF. Here the CDR3 DNA reads TGTGCCAGCAGCCCAAGACCTCAAGCTTTCTTT. The chain links TRBV11-2 to TRBJ1-1; no reliable D call. The CDR3 runs 11 residues. Trimming pared 5 bases from V and 9 bases from J, leaving 10 bases between. Germline CDR1 reads SGHAT; CDR2 reads FQNNGV.

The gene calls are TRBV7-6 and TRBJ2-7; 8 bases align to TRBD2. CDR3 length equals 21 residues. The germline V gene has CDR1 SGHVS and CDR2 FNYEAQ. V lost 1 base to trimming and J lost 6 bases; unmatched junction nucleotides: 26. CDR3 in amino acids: CASSLDLCSAKGAGASPEQYF. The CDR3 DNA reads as TGTGCCAGCAGCTTAGACTTATGCAGTGCAAAGGGAGCGGGAGCCTCCCCCGAGCAGTACTTC.

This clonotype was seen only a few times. The CDR3 DNA reads TGTGCCAGCAGCTATCCGGGACAGGGGTTGGACGAGCAGTACTTC. Its protein is CASSYPGQGLDEQYF. The chain combines TRBV11-1 with TRBJ2-7; TRBD1 matches 10 bases. V was clipped by 4 bases and J by 5 bases; unmatched bases: 8. The CDR3 runs to 15 residues. Germline CDR1 is SGHAT and CDR2 is FQDESV (reference sequence).

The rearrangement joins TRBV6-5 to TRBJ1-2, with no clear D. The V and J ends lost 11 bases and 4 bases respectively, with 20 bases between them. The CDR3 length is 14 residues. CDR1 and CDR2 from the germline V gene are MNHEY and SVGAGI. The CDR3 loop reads CAGKTEQVVYGYTF. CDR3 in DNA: TGTGCCGGAAAAACAGAGCAGGTCGTCTATGGCTACACCTTC.

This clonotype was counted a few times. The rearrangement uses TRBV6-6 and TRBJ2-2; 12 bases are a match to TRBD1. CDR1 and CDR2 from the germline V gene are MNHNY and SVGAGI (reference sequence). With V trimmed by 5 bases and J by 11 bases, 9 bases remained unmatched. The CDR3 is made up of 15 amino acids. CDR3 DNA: TGTGCCAGCAGTCGTGGGACAGGGGGCCGTATTGAGCTGTTTTTT. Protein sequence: CASSRGTGGRIELFF.

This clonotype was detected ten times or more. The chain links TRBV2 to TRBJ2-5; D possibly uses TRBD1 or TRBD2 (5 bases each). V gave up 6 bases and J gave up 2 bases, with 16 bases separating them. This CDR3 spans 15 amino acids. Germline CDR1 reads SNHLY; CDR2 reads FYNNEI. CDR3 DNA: TGTGCCAGCAGGGCCGGCAGGGAGAGACAAGAGACCCAGTACTTC. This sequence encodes CASRAGRERQETQYF.

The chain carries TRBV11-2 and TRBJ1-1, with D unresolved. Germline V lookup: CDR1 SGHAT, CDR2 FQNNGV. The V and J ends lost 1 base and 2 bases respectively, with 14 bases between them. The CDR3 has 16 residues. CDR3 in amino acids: CASSLGIGTPNTEAFF. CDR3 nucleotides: TGTGCCAGCAGCTTAGGGATAGGCACACCTAACACTGAAGCTTTCTTT.

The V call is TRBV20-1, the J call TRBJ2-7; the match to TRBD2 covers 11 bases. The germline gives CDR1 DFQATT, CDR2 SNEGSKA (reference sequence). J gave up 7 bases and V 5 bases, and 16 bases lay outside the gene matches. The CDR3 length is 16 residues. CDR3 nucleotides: TGCAGTGCTCGAAGCCCTAGCGGGAGGCCTTCTGGGGAGCAGTACTTC. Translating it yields CSARSPSGRPSGEQYF.

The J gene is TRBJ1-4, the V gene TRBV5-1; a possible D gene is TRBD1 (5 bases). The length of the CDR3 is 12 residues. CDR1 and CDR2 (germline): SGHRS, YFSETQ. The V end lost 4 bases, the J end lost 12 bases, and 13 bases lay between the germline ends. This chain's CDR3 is CASSKPDMELFF. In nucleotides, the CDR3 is TGCGCCAGCAGCAAACCGGACATGGAACTGTTTTTT.

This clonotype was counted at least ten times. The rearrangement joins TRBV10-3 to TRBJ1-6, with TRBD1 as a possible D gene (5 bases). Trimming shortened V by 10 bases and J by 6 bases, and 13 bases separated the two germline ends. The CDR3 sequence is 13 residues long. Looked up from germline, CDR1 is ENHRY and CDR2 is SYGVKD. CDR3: CATSRDGNSPLHF. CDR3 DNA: TGTGCCACATCCAGGGACGGTAATTCACCCCTCCACTTT.

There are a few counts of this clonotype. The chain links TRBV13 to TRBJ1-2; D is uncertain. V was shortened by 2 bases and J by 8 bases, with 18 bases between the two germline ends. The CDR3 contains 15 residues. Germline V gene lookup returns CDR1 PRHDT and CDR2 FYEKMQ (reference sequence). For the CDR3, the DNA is TGTGCCAGCAGCTTAATTCAGGAAGCTCTTGGCGGCTACACCTTC. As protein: CASSLIQEALGGYTF. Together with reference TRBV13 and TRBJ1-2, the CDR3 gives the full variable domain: AAGVIQSPRHLIKEKRETATLKCYPIPRHDTVYWYQQGPGQDPQFLISFYEKMQSDKGSIPDRFSAQQFSDYHSELNMSSLELGDSALYFCASSLIQEALGGYTFGSGTRLTVV.

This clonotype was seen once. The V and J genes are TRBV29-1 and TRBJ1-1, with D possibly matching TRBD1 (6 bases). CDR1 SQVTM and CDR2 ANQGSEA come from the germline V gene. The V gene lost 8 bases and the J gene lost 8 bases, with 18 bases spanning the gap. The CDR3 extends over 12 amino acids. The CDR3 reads CSIKIAGAEAFF. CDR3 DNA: TGCAGCATCAAGATCGCAGGGGCAGAAGCTTTCTTT.

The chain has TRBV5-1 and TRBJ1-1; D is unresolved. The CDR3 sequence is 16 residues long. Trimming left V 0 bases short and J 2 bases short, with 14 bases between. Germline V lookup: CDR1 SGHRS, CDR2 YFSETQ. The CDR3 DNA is TGCGCCAGCAGCTTGGAGCAGGCCCACTTTAACACTGAAGCTTTCTTT. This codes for CASSLEQAHFNTEAFF.

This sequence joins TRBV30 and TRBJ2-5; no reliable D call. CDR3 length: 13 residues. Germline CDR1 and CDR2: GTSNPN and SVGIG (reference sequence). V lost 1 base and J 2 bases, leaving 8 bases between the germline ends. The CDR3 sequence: CAWSAGNQETQYF. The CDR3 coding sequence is TGTGCCTGGAGTGCTGGAAATCAAGAGACCCAGTACTTC.

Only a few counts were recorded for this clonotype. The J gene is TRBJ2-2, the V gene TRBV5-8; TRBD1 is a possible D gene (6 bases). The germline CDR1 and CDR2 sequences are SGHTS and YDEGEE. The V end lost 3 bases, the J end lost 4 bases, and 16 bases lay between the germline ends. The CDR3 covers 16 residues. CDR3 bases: TGTGCCAGCAGCTGGTTGGGGGCGCTCATCACCGGGGAGCTGTTTTTT. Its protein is CASSWLGALITGELFF.

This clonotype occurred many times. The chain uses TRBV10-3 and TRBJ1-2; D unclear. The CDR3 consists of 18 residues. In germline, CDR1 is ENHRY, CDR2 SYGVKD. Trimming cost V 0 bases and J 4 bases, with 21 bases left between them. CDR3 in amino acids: CAISESIQVGGYSYGYTF. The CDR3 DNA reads TGTGCCATCAGTGAGTCCATCCAGGTCGGAGGGTACAGCTATGGCTACACCTTC.

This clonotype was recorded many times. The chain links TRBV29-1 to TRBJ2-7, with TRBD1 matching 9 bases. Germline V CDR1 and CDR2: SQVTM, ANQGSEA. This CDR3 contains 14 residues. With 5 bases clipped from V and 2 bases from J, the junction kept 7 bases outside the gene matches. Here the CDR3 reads CSVITGTGPYEQYF. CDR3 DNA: TGCAGCGTTATTACCGGGACAGGGCCCTACGAGCAGTACTTC.

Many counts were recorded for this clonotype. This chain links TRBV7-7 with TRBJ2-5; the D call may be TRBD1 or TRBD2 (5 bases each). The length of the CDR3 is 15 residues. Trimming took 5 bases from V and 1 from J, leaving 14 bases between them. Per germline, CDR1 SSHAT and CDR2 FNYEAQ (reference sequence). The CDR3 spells CASSLAWGTQETQYF. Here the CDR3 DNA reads TGTGCCAGCAGCCTCGCTTGGGGGACCCAAGAGACCCAGTACTTC.

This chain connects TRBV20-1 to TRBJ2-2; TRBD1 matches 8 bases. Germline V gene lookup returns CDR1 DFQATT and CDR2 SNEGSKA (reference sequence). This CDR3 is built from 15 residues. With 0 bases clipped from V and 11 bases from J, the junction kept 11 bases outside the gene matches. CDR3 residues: CSARDFGTGTYELFF. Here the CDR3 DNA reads TGCAGTGCTAGAGATTTCGGGACAGGCACCTACGAGCTGTTTTTT.

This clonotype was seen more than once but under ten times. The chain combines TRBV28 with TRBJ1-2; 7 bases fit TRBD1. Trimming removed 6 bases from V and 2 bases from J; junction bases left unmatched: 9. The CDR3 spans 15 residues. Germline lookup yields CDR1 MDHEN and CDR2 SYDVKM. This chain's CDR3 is CASSPTGIINYGYTF. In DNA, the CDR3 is TGTGCCAGCAGCCCGACAGGGATAATAAACTATGGCTACACCTTC.